Here is one T cell receptor (beta chain) with its context. What it binds is unknown. This record belongs to a study of OX40 agonist ivuxolimab in advanced cancers. Study background: With ivuxolimab, an agonistic anti-OX40 (CD134) antibody, patients were treated. Three patients got partial responses; one had hepatocellular carcinoma and two had cutaneous melanoma. Patients undergoing dose escalation presented with hepatocellular carcinoma, melanoma, renal cell or head and neck cancer.

Some clones are missing from TCRdb's copy, which holds only in-frame ones; the method was immunoSEQ multiplex PCR. The sample yields tens of thousands of clones, 80% to 90% seen once. Study-level results: There was clonal expansion of CD4+ and CD8+ blood T cells by week 6 at 0.1 to 3.0 mg/kg.

Trimming cost V 2 bases and J 4 bases, with 5 bases left between them. Germline CDR1 MNHNS, CDR2 SASEGT. This CDR3 region has 12 residues. The source material was CD4+ or CD8+ T cells sorted from blood, sampled in a trial of the OX40 agonist ivuxolimab. The chain links TRBV6-1 to TRBJ2-5; D remains ambiguous. The clonotype was recovered from an adult with an advanced solid tumor such as melanoma, head and neck, liver or kidney cancer. The CDR3 sequence is CASSEQRETQYF. CDR3 coding DNA: TGTGCCAGCAGTGAACAGAGAGAGACCCAGTACTTC.